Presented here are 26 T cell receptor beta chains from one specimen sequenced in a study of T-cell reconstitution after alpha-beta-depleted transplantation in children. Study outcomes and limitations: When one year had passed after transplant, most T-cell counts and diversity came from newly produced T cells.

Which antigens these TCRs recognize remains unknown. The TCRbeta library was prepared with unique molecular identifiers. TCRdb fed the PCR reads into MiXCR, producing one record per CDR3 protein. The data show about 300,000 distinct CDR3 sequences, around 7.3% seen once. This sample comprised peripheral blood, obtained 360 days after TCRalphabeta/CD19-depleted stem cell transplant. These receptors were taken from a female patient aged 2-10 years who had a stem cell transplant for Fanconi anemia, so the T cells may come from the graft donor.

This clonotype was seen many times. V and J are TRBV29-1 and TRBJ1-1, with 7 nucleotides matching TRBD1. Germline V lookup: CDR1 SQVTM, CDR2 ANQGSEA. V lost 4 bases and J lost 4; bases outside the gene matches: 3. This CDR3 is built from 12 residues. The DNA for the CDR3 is TGCAGCGTTGTTCAGGGGGGCACTGAAGCTTTCTTT. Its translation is CSVVQGGTEAFF.

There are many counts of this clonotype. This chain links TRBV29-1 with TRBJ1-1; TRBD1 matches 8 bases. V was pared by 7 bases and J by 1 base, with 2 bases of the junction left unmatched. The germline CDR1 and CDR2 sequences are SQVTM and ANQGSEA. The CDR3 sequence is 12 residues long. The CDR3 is CSAGTGNTEAFF. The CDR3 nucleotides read TGCAGCGCCGGGACAGGGAACACTGAAGCTTTCTTT.

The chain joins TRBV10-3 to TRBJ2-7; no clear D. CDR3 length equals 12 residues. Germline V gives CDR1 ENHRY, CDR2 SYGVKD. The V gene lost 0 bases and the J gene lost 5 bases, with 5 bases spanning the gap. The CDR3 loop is CAISESLHEQYF. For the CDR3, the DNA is TGTGCCATCAGTGAGTCCTTACACGAGCAGTACTTC.

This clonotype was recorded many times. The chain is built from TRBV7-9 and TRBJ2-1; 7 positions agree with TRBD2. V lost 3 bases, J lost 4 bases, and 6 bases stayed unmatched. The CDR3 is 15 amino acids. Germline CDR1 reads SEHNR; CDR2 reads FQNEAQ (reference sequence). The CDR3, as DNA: TGTGCCAGCAGCTTTGGACACGGGGGGTACAATGAGCAGTTCTTC. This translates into CASSFGHGGYNEQFF. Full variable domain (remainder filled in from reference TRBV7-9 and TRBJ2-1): DTGVSQNPRHKITKRGQNVTFRCDPISEHNRLYWYRQTLGQGPEFLTYFQNEAQLEKSRLLSDRFSAERPKGSFSTLEIQRTEQGDSAMYLCASSFGHGGYNEQFFGPGTRLTVL.

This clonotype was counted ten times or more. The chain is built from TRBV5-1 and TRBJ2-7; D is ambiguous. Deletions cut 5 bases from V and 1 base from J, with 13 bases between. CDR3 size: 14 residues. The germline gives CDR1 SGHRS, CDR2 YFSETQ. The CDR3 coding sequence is TGCGCCAGCAGTTACGGGCTGGGGTCCTACGAGCAGTACTTC. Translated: CASSYGLGSYEQYF.

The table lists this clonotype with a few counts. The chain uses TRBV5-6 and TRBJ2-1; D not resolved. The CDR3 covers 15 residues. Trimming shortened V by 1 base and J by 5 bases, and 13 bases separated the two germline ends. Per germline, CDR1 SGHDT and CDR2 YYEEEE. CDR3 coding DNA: TGTGCCAGCAGCTTGATTGTTATAGGCCACAATGAGCAGTTCTTC. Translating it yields CASSLIVIGHNEQFF.

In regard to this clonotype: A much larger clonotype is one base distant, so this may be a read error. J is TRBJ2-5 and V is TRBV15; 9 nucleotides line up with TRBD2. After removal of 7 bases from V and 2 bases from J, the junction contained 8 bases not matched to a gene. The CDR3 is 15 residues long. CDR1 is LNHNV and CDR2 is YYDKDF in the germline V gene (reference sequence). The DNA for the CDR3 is TGTGCCACCACCGGGGATCTAGCGGGGCAAGAGACCCAGTACTTC. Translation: CATTGDLAGQETQYF.

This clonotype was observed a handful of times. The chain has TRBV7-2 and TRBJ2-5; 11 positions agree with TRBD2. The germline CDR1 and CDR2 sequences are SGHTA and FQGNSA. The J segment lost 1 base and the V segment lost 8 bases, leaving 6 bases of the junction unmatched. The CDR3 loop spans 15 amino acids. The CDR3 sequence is CASCSGGAFQETQYF. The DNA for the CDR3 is TGTGCCAGCTGTAGCGGGGGGGCCTTCCAAGAGACCCAGTACTTC.

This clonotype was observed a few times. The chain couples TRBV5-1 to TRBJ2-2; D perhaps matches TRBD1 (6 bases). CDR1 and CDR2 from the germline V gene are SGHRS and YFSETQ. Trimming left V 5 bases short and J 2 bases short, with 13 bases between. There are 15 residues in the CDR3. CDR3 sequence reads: CASRQQGRNTGELFF. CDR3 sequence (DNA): TGCGCCAGCAGGCAACAGGGCCGCAACACCGGGGAGCTGTTTTTT. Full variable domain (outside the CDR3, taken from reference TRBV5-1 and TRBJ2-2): KAGVTQTPRYLIKTRGQQVTLSCSPISGHRSVSWYQQTPGQGLQFLFEYFSETQRNKGNFPGRFSGRQFSNSRSEMNVSTLELGDSALYLCASRQQGRNTGELFFGEGSRLTVL.

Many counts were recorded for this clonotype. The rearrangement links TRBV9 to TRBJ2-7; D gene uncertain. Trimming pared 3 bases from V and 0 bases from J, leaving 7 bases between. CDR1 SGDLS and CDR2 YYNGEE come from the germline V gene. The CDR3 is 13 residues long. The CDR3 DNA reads TGTGCCAGCAGCGGACTGCCCTCCTACGAGCAGTACTTC. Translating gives CASSGLPSYEQYF.

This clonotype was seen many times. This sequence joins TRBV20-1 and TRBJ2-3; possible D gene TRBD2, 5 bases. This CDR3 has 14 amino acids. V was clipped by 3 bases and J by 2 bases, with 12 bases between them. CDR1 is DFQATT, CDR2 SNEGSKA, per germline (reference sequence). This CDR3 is CSARQSTNTDTQYF. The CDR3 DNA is TGCAGTGCTAGGCAGTCGACTAACACAGATACGCAGTATTTT.

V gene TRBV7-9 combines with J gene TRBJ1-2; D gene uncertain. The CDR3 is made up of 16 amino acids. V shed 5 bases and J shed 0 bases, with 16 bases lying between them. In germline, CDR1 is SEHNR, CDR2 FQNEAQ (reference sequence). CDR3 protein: CASSTGASSANYGYTF. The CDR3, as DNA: TGTGCCAGCAGCACCGGCGCCTCCTCGGCTAACTATGGCTACACCTTC.

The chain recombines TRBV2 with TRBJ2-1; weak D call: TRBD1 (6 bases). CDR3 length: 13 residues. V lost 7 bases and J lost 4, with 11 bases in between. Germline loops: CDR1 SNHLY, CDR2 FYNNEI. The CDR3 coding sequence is TGTGCCAGCACAAAGGGGGTATACAATGAGCAGTTCTTC. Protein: CASTKGVYNEQFF.

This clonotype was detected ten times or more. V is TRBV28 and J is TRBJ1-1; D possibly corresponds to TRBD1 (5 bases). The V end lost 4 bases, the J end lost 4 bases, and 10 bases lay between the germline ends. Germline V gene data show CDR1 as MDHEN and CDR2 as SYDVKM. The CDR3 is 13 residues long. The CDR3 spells CASSSQQATEAFF. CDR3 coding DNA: TGTGCCAGCAGTTCCCAACAGGCCACTGAAGCTTTCTTT. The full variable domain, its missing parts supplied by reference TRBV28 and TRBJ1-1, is DVKVTQSSRYLVKRTGEKVFLECVQDMDHENMFWYRQDPGLGLRLIYFSYDVKMKEKGDIPEGYSVSREKKERFSLILESASTNQTSMYLCASSSQQATEAFFGQGTRLTVV.

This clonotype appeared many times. CDR3 sequence (DNA): TGTGCCAGCAGTTACTCGCAGATCTCGAATGAGCAGTTCTTC. It translates to CASSYSQISNEQFF. The V gene is TRBV6-5, the J gene TRBJ2-1; D gene uncertain. Trimming stripped 0 bases from V and 7 bases from J, with 10 bases between. Germline CDR1 reads MNHEY; CDR2 reads SVGAGI. The CDR3 runs to 14 residues.

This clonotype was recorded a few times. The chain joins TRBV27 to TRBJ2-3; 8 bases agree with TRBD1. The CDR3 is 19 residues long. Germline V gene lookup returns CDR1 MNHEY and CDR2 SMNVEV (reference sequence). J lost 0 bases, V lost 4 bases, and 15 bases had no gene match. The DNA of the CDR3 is TGTGCCAGCAGTTCTGCCGGGACAGGCGGTAGTGCGAGCACAGATACGCAGTATTTT. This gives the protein CASSSAGTGGSASTDTQYF.

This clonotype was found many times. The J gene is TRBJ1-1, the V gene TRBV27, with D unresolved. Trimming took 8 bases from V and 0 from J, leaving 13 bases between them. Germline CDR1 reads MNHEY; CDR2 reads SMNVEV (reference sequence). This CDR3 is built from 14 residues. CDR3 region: CASRGGSLNTEAFF. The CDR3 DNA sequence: TGTGCCAGCCGGGGAGGGAGTCTGAACACTGAAGCTTTCTTT.

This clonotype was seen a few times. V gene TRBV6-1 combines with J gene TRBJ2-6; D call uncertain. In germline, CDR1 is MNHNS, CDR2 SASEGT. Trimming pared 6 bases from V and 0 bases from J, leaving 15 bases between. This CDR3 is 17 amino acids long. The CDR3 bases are TGTGCCAGCAGCCGAACCTCCGTGGACTCTGGGGCCAACGTCCTGACTTTC. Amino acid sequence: CASSRTSVDSGANVLTF.

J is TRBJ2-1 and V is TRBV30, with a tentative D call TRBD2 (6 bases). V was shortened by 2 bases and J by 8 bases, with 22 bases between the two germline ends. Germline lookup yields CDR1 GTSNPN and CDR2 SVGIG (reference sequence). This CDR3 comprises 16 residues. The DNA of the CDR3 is TGTGCCTGGAGTCTCTTTGGTCCCTGGAGGGCCCATGAGCAGTTCTTC. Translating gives CAWSLFGPWRAHEQFF.

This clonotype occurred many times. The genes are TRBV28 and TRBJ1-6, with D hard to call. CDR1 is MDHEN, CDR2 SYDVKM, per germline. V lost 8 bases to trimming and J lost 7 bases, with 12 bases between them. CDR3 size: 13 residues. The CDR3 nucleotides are TGTGCCAGCGGTCGGGGTTTGAATTCACCCCTCCACTTT. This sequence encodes CASGRGLNSPLHF. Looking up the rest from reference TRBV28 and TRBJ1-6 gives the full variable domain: DVKVTQSSRYLVKRTGEKVFLECVQDMDHENMFWYRQDPGLGLRLIYFSYDVKMKEKGDIPEGYSVSREKKERFSLILESASTNQTSMYLCASGRGLNSPLHFGNGTRLTVT.

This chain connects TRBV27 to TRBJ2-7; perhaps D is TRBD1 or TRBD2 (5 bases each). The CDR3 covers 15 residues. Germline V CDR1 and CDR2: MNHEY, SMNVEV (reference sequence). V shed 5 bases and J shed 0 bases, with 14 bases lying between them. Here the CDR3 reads CASSGWDGFSYEQYF. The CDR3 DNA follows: TGTGCCAGCAGTGGCTGGGACGGATTCTCCTACGAGCAGTACTTC.

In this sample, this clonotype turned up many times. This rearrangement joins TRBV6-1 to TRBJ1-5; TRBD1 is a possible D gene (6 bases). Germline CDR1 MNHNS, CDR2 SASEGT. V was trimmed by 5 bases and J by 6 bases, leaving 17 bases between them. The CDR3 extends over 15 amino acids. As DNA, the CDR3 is TGTGCCAGCAGTCGTCTTGGGGGCGCGGGTCAGCCCCAGCATTTT. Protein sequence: CASSRLGGAGQPQHF.

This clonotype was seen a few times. CDR3 sequence (DNA): TGTGCCAGCAGTTACCAGGAGGTCACGCTACTAGGTGGGGAGCTGTTTTTT. Translating gives CASSYQEVTLLGGELFF. V is TRBV6-2 or TRBV6-3 and J is TRBJ2-2, with D tentatively TRBD2 (5 bases). Per germline, CDR1 MNHEY and CDR2 SVGEGT. The CDR3 covers 17 residues. V dropped 2 bases and J dropped 8 bases, with 21 bases sitting between them.

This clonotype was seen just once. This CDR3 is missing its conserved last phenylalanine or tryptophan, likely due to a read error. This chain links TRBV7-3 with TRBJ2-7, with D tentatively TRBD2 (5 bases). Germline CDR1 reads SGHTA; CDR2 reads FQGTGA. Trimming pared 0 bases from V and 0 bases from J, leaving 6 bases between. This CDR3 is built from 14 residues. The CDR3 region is CASSLTGSSYEQYL. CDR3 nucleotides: TGTGCCAGCAGCTTAACAGGGAGCTCCTACGAGCAGTACCTC.

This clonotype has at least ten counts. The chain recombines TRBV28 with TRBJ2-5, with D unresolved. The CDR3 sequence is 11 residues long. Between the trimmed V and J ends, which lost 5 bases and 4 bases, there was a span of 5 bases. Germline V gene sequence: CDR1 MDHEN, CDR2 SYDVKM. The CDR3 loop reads CASSVVETQYF. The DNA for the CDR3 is TGTGCCAGCAGTGTCGTAGAGACCCAGTACTTC. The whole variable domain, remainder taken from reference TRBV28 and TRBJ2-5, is DVKVTQSSRYLVKRTGEKVFLECVQDMDHENMFWYRQDPGLGLRLIYFSYDVKMKEKGDIPEGYSVSREKKERFSLILESASTNQTSMYLCASSVVETQYFGPGTRLLVL.

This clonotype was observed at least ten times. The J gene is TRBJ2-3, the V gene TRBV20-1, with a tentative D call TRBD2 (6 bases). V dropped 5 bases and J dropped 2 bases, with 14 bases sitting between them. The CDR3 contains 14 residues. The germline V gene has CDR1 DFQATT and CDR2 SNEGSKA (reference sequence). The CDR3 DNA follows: TGCAGTGCTTTCCTGGGGGGATTCACAGATACGCAGTATTTT. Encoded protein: CSAFLGGFTDTQYF.